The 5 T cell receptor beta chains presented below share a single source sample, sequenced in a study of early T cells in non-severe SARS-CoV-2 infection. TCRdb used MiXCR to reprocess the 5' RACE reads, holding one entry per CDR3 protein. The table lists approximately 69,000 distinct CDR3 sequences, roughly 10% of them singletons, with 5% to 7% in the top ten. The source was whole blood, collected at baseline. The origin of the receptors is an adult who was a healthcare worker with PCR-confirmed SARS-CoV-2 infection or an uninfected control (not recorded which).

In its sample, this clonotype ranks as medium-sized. CDR3 sequence: CASSFWGLGEGNEQYF. As DNA, the CDR3 is TGTGCCAGCAGCTTTTGGGGTTTGGGGGAGGGAAACGAGCAGTACTTC. This chain links TRBV13 with TRBJ2-7; TRBD2 agrees at 7 bases. There are 16 residues in the CDR3. V gave up 3 bases and J gave up 5 bases; unmatched junction bases: 13. Germline CDR1 reads PRHDT; CDR2 reads FYEKMQ (reference sequence).

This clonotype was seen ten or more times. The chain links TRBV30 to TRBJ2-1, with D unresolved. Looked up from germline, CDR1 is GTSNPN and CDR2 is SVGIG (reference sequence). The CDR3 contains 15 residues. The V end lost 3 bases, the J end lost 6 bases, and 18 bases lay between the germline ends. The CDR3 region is CAWSKAIGPANEQFF. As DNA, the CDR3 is TGTGCCTGGAGCAAAGCAATTGGCCCAGCCAATGAGCAGTTCTTC.

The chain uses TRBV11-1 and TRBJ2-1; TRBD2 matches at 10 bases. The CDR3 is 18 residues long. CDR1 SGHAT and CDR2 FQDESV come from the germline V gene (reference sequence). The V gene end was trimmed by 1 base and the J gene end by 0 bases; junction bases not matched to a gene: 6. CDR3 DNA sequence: TGTGCCAGCAGCTTAGGGGGACTAGCGTTCCTCTCCTACAATGAGCAGTTCTTC. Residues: CASSLGGLAFLSYNEQFF.

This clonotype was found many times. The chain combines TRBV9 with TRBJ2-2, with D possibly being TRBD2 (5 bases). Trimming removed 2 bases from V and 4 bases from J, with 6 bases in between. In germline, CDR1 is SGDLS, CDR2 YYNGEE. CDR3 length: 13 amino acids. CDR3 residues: CASSVRGTGELFF. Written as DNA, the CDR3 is TGTGCCAGCAGCGTCCGGGGCACCGGGGAGCTGTTTTTT.

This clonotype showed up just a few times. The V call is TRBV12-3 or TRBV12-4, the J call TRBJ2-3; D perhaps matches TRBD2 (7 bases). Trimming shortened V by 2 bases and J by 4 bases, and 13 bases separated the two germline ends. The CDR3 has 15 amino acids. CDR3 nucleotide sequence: TGTGCCAGCAGTTTACGCGGGGGCGCCGCAGATACGCAGTATTTT. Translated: CASSLRGGAADTQYF.